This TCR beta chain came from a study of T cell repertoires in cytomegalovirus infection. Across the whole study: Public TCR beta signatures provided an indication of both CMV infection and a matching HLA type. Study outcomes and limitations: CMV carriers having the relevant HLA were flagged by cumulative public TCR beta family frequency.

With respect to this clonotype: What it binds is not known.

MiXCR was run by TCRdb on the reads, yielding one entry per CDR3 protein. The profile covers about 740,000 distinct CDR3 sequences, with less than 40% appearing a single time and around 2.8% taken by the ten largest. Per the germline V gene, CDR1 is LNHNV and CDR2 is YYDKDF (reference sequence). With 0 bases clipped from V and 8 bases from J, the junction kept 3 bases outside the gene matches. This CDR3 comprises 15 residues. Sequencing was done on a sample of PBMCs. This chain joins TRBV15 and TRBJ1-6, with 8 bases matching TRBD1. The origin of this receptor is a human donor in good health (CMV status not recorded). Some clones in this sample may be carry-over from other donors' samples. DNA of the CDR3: TGTGCCACCAGCAGAGACGGGACAGGCGATTCACCCCTCCACTTT. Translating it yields CATSRDGTGDSPLHF. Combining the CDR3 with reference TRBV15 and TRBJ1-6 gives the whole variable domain DAMVIQNPRYQVTQFGKPVTLSCSQTLNHNVMYWYQQKSSQAPKLLFHYYDKDFNNEADTPDNFQSRRPNTSFCFLDIRSPGLGDTAMYLCATSRDGTGDSPLHFGNGTRLTVT.